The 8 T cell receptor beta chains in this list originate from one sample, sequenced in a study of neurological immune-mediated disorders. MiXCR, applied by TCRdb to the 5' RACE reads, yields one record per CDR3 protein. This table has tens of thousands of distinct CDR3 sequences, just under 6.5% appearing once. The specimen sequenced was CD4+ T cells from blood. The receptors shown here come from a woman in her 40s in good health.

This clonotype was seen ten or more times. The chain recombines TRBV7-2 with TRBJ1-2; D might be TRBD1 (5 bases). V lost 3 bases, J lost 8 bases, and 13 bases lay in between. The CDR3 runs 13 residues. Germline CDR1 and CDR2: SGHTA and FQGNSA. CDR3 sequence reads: CASSFGTPGGYTF. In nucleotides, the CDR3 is TGTGCCAGCAGCTTCGGGACCCCGGGGGGCTACACCTTC.

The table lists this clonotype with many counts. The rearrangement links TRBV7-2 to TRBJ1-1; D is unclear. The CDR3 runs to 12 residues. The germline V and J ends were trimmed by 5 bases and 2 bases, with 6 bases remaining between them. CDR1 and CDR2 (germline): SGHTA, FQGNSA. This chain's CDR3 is CASSPPNTEAFF. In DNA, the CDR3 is TGTGCCAGCAGCCCACCAAACACTGAAGCTTTCTTT.

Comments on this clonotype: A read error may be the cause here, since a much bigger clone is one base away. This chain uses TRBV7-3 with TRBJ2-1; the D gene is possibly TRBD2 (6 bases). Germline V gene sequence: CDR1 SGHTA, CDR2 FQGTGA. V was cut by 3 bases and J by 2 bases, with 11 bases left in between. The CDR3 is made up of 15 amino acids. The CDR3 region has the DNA TGTGCCAGCAGCTTGTTTAGCGGAACCTACAATGAGCAGTTCTTC. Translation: CASSLFSGTYNEQFF. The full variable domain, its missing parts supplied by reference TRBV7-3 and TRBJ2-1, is GAGVSQTPSNKVTEKGKYVELRCDPISGHTALYWYRQSLGQGPEFLIYFQGTGAADDSGLPNDRFFAVRPEGSVSTLKIQRTERGDSAVYLCASSLFSGTYNEQFFGPGTRLTVL.

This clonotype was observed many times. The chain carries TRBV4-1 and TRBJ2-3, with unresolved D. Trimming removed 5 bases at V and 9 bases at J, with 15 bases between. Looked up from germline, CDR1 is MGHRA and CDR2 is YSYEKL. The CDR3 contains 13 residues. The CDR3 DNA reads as TGCGCCAGCAGCTCAGAACCCTCGCGGACGCAGTATTTT. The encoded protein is CASSSEPSRTQYF.

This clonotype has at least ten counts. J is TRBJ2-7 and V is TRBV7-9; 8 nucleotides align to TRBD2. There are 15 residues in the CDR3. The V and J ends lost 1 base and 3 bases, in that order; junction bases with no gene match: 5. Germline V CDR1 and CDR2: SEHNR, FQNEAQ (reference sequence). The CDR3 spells CASSLEVAGNYEQYF. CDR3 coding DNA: TGTGCCAGCAGCTTAGAGGTAGCGGGAAACTACGAGCAGTACTTC.

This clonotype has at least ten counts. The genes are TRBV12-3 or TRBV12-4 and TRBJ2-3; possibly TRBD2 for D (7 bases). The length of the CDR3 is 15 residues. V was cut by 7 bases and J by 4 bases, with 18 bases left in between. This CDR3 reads CASTSGEGGADTQYF. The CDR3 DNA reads TGTGCCAGCACTTCGGGGGAAGGGGGGGCAGATACGCAGTATTTT.

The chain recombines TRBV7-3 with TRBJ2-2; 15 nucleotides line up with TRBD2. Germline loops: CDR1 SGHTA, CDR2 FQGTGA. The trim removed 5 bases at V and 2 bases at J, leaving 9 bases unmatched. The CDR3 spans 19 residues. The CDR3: CASSPPGLAGGTNTGELFF. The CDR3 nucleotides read TGTGCCAGCAGCCCTCCGGGACTAGCGGGAGGAACTAACACCGGGGAGCTGTTTTTT. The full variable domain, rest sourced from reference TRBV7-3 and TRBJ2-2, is GAGVSQTPSNKVTEKGKYVELRCDPISGHTALYWYRQSLGQGPEFLIYFQGTGAADDSGLPNDRFFAVRPEGSVSTLKIQRTERGDSAVYLCASSPPGLAGGTNTGELFFGEGSRLTVL.

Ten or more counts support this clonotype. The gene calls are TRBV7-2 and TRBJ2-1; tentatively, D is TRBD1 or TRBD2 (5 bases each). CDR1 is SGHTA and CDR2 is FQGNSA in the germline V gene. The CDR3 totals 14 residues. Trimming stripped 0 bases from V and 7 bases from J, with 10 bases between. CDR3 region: CASSLAGATNEQFF. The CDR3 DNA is TGTGCCAGCAGCTTAGCCGGGGCGACGAATGAGCAGTTCTTC.